Listed below are T cell receptor beta chains from one sample, sequenced in a study of T cells after yellow fever vaccination. TCRdb itself ran the 5' RACE reads through MiXCR, one entry per CDR3 protein. This sample yields 300,000 to 400,000 distinct CDR3 sequences, of which about 11% are seen a single time; approximately 3% belongs to the top ten. The material was CD4+ T cells sorted from PBMCs, obtained 45 days after the yellow fever booster vaccination. These receptors were obtained from a man aged 18 to 35 who received the YFV17D yellow fever vaccine. The CDR3 runs from the conserved cysteine through the conserved F or W. The D gene is left open where the match is weak. Clone size is stated in some rows and not others, as once, few, many or a class when expanded.

many	13	TRBV10-3	TRBJ1-5	TRBD1	CAISPGGDQPQHF	TGTGCCATCAGCCCAGGGGGCGATCAGCCCCAGCATTTT
.	13	TRBV29-1	TRBJ1-2	.	CSVAAMQGGGYTF	TGCAGCGTTGCCGCCATGCAGGGAGGCGGCTACACCTTC
.	15	TRBV7-9	TRBJ2-2	.	CASSLIQGNTGELFF	TGTGCCAGCAGCTTGATCCAGGGAAACACCGGGGAGCTGTTTTTT
.	16	TRBV5-1	TRBJ1-5	.	CASSLEPNGPNQPQHF	TGCGCCAGCAGCTTGGAACCGAACGGTCCCAATCAGCCCCAGCATTTT
few	15	TRBV20-1	TRBJ2-2	.	CSTKRVAHNTGELFF	TGCAGTACGAAAAGGGTAGCTCACAACACCGGGGAGCTGTTTTTT
many	13	TRBV6-4	TRBJ2-6	.	CASSSSGANVLTF	TGTGCCAGCAGCTCCTCTGGGGCCAACGTCCTGACTTTC
few	14	TRBV30	TRBJ1-1	TRBD1	CASSGGGMNTEAFF	TGTGCCTCCTCAGGGGGCGGGATGAACACTGAAGCTTTCTTT
.	14	TRBV7-2	TRBJ2-3	.	CASSSGPGLDTQYF	TGTGCCAGCAGCTCTGGACCAGGGTTAGATACGCAGTATTTT
.	15	TRBV14	TRBJ1-2	.	CASSQGQTTPYGYTF	TGTGCCAGCAGCCAAGGACAGACCACCCCCTATGGCTACACCTTC
.	16	TRBV5-1	TRBJ2-3	TRBD2	CASSLGLRGSTDTQYF	TGCGCCAGCAGCTTGGGATTGCGGGGGAGCACAGATACGCAGTATTTT
few	12	TRBV5-1	TRBJ2-1	.	CASGKGNNEQFF	TGCGCCAGCGGGAAGGGTAACAATGAGCAGTTCTTC
few	14	TRBV6-2/TRBV6-3	TRBJ2-7	TRBD1	CASRPTGGSYEQYF	TGTGCCAGCAGACCCACAGGGGGGAGCTACGAGCAGTACTTC
.	15	TRBV27	TRBJ1-5	TRBD1	CASSLTGQGAMPQHF	TGTGCCAGCAGTTTGACCGGACAGGGGGCTATGCCCCAGCATTTT
few	15	TRBV20-1	TRBJ1-2	.	CSAPPQGPTTGGYTF	TGCAGTGCCCCTCCCCAGGGACCCACAACGGGGGGCTACACCTTC
many	13	TRBV7-2	TRBJ2-3	.	CASSYSSPDTQYF	TGTGCCAGCAGCTATAGCAGCCCAGATACGCAGTATTTT
few	14	TRBV7-3	TRBJ2-3	.	CASSVTGSTDTQYF	TGTGCCAGCAGCGTCACAGGGAGCACAGATACGCAGTATTTT
few	14	TRBV4-2	TRBJ1-1	.	CASSQDLRDPEAFF	TGTGCCAGCAGCCAAGATCTAAGGGACCCTGAAGCTTTCTTT
.	16	TRBV7-3	TRBJ2-6	.	CASSLAYRVGANVLTF	TGTGCCAGCAGCTTAGCCTACAGGGTTGGGGCCAACGTCCTGACTTTC
many	15	TRBV5-1	TRBJ1-4	.	CASSLDAASNEKLFF	TGCGCCAGCAGCTTAGACGCCGCCTCTAATGAAAAACTGTTTTTT
.	14	TRBV19	TRBJ1-3	.	CASSIGHSGNTIYF	TGTGCCAGTAGTATCGGGCACTCTGGAAACACCATATATTTT
many	15	TRBV7-2	TRBJ2-5	TRBD2	CASSLLAGGSETQYF	TGTGCCAGCAGCTTACTAGCGGGGGGGTCGGAGACCCAGTACTTC
few	18	TRBV12-3/TRBV12-4	TRBJ2-6	TRBD1	CASSVRGLSPSGANVLTF	TGTGCCAGCAGTGTCAGGGGGCTCTCGCCCTCTGGGGCCAACGTCCTGACTTTC
many	15	TRBV7-9	TRBJ1-3	.	CASSFGPSSGNTIYF	TGTGCCAGCAGTTTCGGACCGAGCTCTGGAAACACCATATATTTT
.	14	TRBV6-1	TRBJ1-6	.	CASGARGSNSPLHF	TGTGCCAGCGGTGCGCGGGGCAGTAATTCACCCCTCCACTTT
.	18	TRBV7-2	TRBJ2-3	.	CASSLTHSPGTLADTQYF	TGTGCCAGCAGCCTCACCCATAGCCCCGGGACCTTGGCGGATACGCAGTATTTT
.	15	TRBV18	TRBJ1-6	TRBD1	CASSPRTGESSPLHF	TGTGCCAGCTCACCCCGGACAGGGGAAAGTTCACCCCTCCACTTT
.	14	TRBV2	TRBJ1-1	.	CASKAEAMNTEAFF	TGTGCCAGCAAGGCGGAGGCGATGAACACTGAAGCTTTCTTT
.	15	TRBV7-9	TRBJ2-5	.	CASSLRQDYQETQYF	TGTGCCAGCAGCTTAAGACAGGATTACCAAGAGACCCAGTACTTC
.	15	TRBV19	TRBJ1-2	.	CASSIAPGANYGYTF	TGTGCCAGTAGTATAGCGCCGGGGGCTAACTATGGCTACACCTTC
many	13	TRBV3-1	TRBJ2-5	.	CASSPPGAETQYF	TGTGCCAGCAGCCCACCGGGGGCGGAGACCCAGTACTTC
few	14	TRBV12-5	TRBJ2-1	TRBD2	CASGLLTGGGEQFF	TGTGCTAGTGGTTTGCTGACTGGGGGGGGTGAGCAGTTCTTC
.	14	TRBV7-2	TRBJ1-1	.	CASSLTTVNTEAFF	TGTGCCAGCAGCTTAACGACAGTGAACACTGAAGCTTTCTTT
once	14	TRBV10-3	TRBJ1-4	TRBD1	CAISQGGTNEKLFF	TGTGCCATCAGTCAGGGGGGCACTAATGAAAAACTGTTTTTT
few	13	TRBV12-3/TRBV12-4	TRBJ2-5	TRBD2	CASRATSGWAQYF	TGTGCCAGCAGGGCTACTAGCGGCTGGGCCCAGTACTTC
many	16	TRBV9	TRBJ1-2	TRBD1	CASSVSFGQGQSRYTF	TGTGCCAGCAGCGTTTCCTTCGGACAGGGTCAATCCCGATACACCTTC
many	14	TRBV25-1	TRBJ2-7	.	CASSPQTPHYEQYF	TGTGCCAGCAGTCCACAAACTCCGCACTACGAGCAGTACTTC
few	12	TRBV5-1	TRBJ2-1	.	CASRFSADEQFF	TGCGCCAGCAGATTTAGCGCCGATGAGCAGTTCTTC
few	15	TRBV20-1	TRBJ1-6	.	CSAPTPGVRASPLHF	TGCAGTGCTCCCACCCCCGGGGTACGCGCTTCACCCCTCCACTTT
many	12	TRBV29-1	TRBJ1-2	.	CSVRAHWRGYTF	TGCAGCGTGAGAGCTCATTGGCGGGGCTACACCTTC
.	15	TRBV7-2	TRBJ1-5	TRBD1	CASSFQGAQVQPQHF	TGTGCCAGCAGCTTTCAGGGGGCGCAGGTTCAGCCCCAGCATTTT
.	16	TRBV7-6	TRBJ2-1	TRBD2	CASSLARGGGIDEQFF	TGTGCCAGCAGCTTAGCGCGTGGCGGGGGGATCGATGAGCAGTTCTTC
few	14	TRBV7-2	TRBJ2-5	.	CASSPPGRQETQYF	TGTGCCAGCAGCCCCCCGGGCAGACAAGAGACCCAGTACTTC
few	15	TRBV28	TRBJ1-1	.	CASSPPGLLNTEAFF	TGTGCCAGCAGCCCCCCGGGGTTGTTGAACACTGAAGCTTTCTTT
many	16	TRBV11-2	TRBJ2-3	TRBD2	CASSPTSGGWTDTQYF	TGTGCCAGCAGCCCGACTAGCGGGGGGTGGACAGATACGCAGTATTTT
.	13	TRBV5-1	TRBJ2-5	.	CASGTQGQETQYF	TGCGCCAGCGGAACACAGGGCCAGGAGACCCAGTACTTC
few	13	TRBV11-1	TRBJ2-3	TRBD1	CATGTGFTDTQYF	TGTGCCACCGGGACAGGATTTACAGATACGCAGTATTTT
few	15	TRBV18	TRBJ1-5	.	CASSPAQNRYQPQHF	TGTGCCAGCTCACCAGCACAGAACCGCTATCAGCCCCAGCATTTT
.	14	TRBV6-5	TRBJ1-1	.	CASSYSHTYSEAFF	TGTGCCAGCAGTTACTCCCACACCTATTCTGAAGCTTTCTTT
many	13	TRBV29-1	TRBJ2-7	TRBD1	CSVALTGGDEQYF	TGCAGCGTTGCCTTGACAGGGGGCGACGAGCAGTACTTC
few	13	TRBV12-3/TRBV12-4	TRBJ1-5	.	CASRRTEVQPQHF	TGTGCCAGCAGGCGGACAGAGGTACAGCCCCAGCATTTT
.	16	TRBV7-2	TRBJ2-2	.	CASSLRAITNTGELFF	TGTGCCAGCAGCTTACGGGCCATAACGAACACCGGGGAGCTGTTTTTT
few	15	TRBV12-3/TRBV12-4	TRBJ2-3	TRBD1	CASSAPGQGQDTQYF	TGTGCCAGCAGTGCCCCGGGACAGGGGCAAGATACGCAGTATTTT
few	15	TRBV20-1	TRBJ2-3	TRBD1	CSARLDQGETDTQYF	TGCAGTGCTAGATTGGACCAGGGGGAGACAGATACGCAGTATTTT
.	13	TRBV6-5	TRBJ1-2	.	CASSYSTRYGYTF	TGTGCCAGCAGTTACTCGACTCGCTATGGCTACACCTTC